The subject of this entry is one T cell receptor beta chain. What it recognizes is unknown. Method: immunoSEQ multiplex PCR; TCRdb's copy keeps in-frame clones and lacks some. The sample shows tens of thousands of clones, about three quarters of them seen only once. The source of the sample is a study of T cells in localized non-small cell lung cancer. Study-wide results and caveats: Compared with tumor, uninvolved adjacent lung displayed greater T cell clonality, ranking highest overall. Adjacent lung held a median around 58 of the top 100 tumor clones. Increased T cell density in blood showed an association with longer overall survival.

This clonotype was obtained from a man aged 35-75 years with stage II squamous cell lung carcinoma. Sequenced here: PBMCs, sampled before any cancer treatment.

Here the CDR3 reads CAITRQGRLYEQYF. The CDR3 DNA sequence: TGTGCCATCACGAGGCAGGGACGTCTTTACGAGCAGTACTTC. The chain uses TRBV10-3 and TRBJ2-7; D possibly uses TRBD1 or TRBD2 (5 bases each). The germline V gene has CDR1 ENHRY and CDR2 SYGVKD. V gave up 7 bases and J gave up 4 bases, with 17 bases separating them. The CDR3 has 14 amino acids.